One and the same sample provided the 13 T cell receptor beta chains below, sequenced in a study of blood T cell repertoires in COVID-19. Profiled with immunoSEQ multiplex PCR; TCRdb holds only in-frame clones, not every one. The sample contains about 46,000 clones, 70% to 90% of which appear only once. Sequencing was performed on peripheral blood. The source of these receptors is a human donor in a cohort sampled during active COVID-19. The donor label of this sample is uncertain.

The chain uses TRBV6-5 and TRBJ2-7; TRBD2 aligns across 12 bases. The CDR3 loop spans 14 amino acids. Germline CDR1 is MNHEY and CDR2 is SVGAGI. V shed 7 bases, J shed 2 bases, and the junction held 3 bases outside the gene matches. The CDR3 bases are TGTGCCAGCACCAGACTAGCGGGGGCCTACGAGCAGTACTTC. Its protein product is CASTRLAGAYEQYF.

The CDR3 sequence is CASSLSYGSNQPQHF. In DNA, the CDR3 is TGTGCCAGCAGCTTAAGCTACGGGAGCAATCAGCCCCAGCATTTT. This chain uses TRBV7-2 with TRBJ1-5; D unresolved. The CDR3 has 15 residues. Trimming took off 2 bases at V and 1 base at J, with 9 bases between the two ends. The germline CDR1 and CDR2 sequences are SGHTA and FQGNSA.

The table lists this clone with a few counts. This chain links TRBV6-1 with TRBJ2-3, with a tentative D call TRBD1 (6 bases). Trimming cost V 0 bases and J 1 base, with 11 bases left between them. Germline V gene sequence: CDR1 MNHNS, CDR2 SASEGT. The CDR3 is 16 amino acids. CDR3 sequence: CASSEARGIGTDTQYF. The CDR3 DNA follows: TGTGCCAGCAGTGAAGCAAGGGGGATCGGCACAGATACGCAGTATTTT.

J is TRBJ2-1 and V is TRBV27; 11 bases agree with TRBD2. The CDR3 contains 16 residues. Trimming removed 2 bases from V and 6 bases from J; junction bases left unmatched: 6. Per the germline V gene, CDR1 is MNHEY and CDR2 is SMNVEV (reference sequence). In nucleotides, the CDR3 is TGTGCCAGCAGTTTAGTCGTAGCGGGGGGGCCCAATGAGCAGTTCTTC. Translating gives CASSLVVAGGPNEQFF.

V gene TRBV9 combines with J gene TRBJ2-3, with 10 bases aligning to TRBD2. In germline, CDR1 is SGDLS, CDR2 YYNGEE. Losses at the gene ends were 4 bases for V and 1 base for J; bases not matched to a gene: 12. This CDR3 is 18 amino acids long. This chain's CDR3 is CASSTLRAGGPGTDTQYF. DNA for the CDR3: TGTGCCAGCAGCACCCTTCGAGCGGGGGGGCCAGGCACAGATACGCAGTATTTT. Complete variable domain (other parts from reference TRBV9 and TRBJ2-3): DSGVTQTPKHLITATGQRVTLRCSPRSGDLSVYWYQQSLDQGLQFLIQYYNGEERAKGNILERFSAQQFPDLHSELNLSSLELGDSALYFCASSTLRAGGPGTDTQYFGPGTRLTVL.

This rearrangement joins TRBV20-1 to TRBJ2-7; perhaps TRBD1 as D (6 bases). From germline, CDR1 is DFQATT and CDR2 SNEGSKA (reference sequence). CDR3 length equals 11 residues. V lost 5 bases to trimming and J lost 5 bases, with 10 bases between them. The CDR3 here is CSAGQGNEQYF. Here the CDR3 DNA reads TGCAGTGCTGGGCAGGGGAACGAGCAGTACTTC.

The V call is TRBV5-1, the J call TRBJ2-1, with a weak D call TRBD2 (6 bases). Germline V CDR1 and CDR2: SGHRS, YFSETQ. The CDR3 totals 15 residues. V lost 0 bases and J 8 bases, leaving 15 bases between the germline ends. The CDR3 nucleotides are TGCGCCAGCAGCTTGGCCTGGGAGGTTACGGATGAGCAGTTCTTC. As protein: CASSLAWEVTDEQFF.

This clone turned up a few times. The chain has TRBV6-2 or TRBV6-3 and TRBJ1-1; no definite D call. The CDR3 spans 16 residues. The germline gives CDR1 MNHEY, CDR2 SVGEGT. The V end lost 3 bases, the J end lost 0 bases, and 14 bases lay between the germline ends. The CDR3 loop is CASSYSPGTLNTEAFF. CDR3 nucleotide sequence: TGTGCCAGCAGTTATTCTCCAGGAACCTTGAACACTGAAGCTTTCTTT.

This chain links TRBV10-3 with TRBJ1-2; the match to TRBD1 covers 7 bases. The length of the CDR3 is 16 residues. Germline values: CDR1 ENHRY, CDR2 SYGVKD. After removal of 5 bases from V and 4 bases from J, the junction contained 13 bases not matched to a gene. The CDR3 DNA follows: TGTGCCATCAGTCGGGACAGCGTAGCGGTGGGCTATGGCTACACCTTC. It yields the protein CAISRDSVAVGYGYTF.

V is TRBV10-3 and J is TRBJ2-2; 8 bases agree with TRBD2. The CDR3 loop spans 14 amino acids. Germline CDR1 ENHRY, CDR2 SYGVKD. The junction had 8 bases not matched to a gene; V was cut back by 7 bases and J by 7 bases. The CDR3 reads CAIKTGGQSGELFF. The CDR3 nucleotides are TGTGCCATCAAGACGGGGGGGCAGAGCGGGGAGCTGTTTTTT.

The chain recombines TRBV5-4 with TRBJ2-2; TRBD1 aligns across 10 bases. The V gene end was trimmed by 2 bases and the J gene end by 3 bases; junction bases not matched to a gene: 4. This CDR3 spans 16 amino acids. Germline loops: CDR1 SGHNT, CDR2 YYREEE (reference sequence). CDR3: CASSLGTGDYTGELFF. For the CDR3, the DNA is TGTGCCAGCAGCTTAGGGACAGGGGATTACACCGGGGAGCTGTTTTTT.

The chain employs TRBV24-1 and TRBJ1-3; D perhaps matches TRBD1 (6 bases). Germline-derived CDR1 and CDR2 are KGHDR and SFDVKD. This CDR3 has 15 residues. V was cut by 4 bases and J by 2 bases, with 11 bases left in between. The DNA for the CDR3 is TGTGCCACCAGTGACCCAGGGGTAGCTGGAAACACCATATATTTT. Protein sequence: CATSDPGVAGNTIYF.

Remarks on this clone: Sequence at one end of the junction differs from germline and may be a read error. This chain joins TRBV7-9 and TRBJ1-2, with 7 bases fitting TRBD1. Germline loops: CDR1 SEHNR, CDR2 FQNEAQ (reference sequence). The CDR3 consists of 10 residues. CDR3 DNA sequence: TGTGCCAGCAGCGACCGGGACAGAGACTTC. It specifies CASSDRDRDF. The whole variable domain, remainder taken from reference TRBV7-9 and TRBJ1-2, is DTGVSQNPRHKITKRGQNVTFRCDPISEHNRLYWYRQTLGQGPEFLTYFQNEAQLEKSRLLSDRFSAERPKGSFSTLEIQRTEQGDSAMYLCASSDRDRDFGSGTRLTVV.